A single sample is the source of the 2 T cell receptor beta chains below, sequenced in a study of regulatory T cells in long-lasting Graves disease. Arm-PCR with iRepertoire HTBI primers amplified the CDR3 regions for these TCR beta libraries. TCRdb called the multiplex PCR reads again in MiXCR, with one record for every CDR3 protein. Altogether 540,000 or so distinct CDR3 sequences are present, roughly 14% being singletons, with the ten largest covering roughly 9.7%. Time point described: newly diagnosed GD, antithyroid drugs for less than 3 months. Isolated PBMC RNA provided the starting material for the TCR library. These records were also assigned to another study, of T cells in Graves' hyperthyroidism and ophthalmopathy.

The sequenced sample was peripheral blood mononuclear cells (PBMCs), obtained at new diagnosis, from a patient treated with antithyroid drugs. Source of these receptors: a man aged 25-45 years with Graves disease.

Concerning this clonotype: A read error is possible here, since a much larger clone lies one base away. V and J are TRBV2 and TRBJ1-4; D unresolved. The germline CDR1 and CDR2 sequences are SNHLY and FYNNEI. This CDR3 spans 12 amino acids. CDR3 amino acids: CAGSSDKEKLFF. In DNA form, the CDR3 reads TGTGCCGGCAGTTCCGACAAAGAAAAACTGTTTTTT.

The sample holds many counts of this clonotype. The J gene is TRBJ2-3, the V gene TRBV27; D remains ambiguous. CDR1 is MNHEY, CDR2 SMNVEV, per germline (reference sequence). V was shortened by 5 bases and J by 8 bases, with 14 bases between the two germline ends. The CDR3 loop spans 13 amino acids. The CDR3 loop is CASSASRSGTQYF. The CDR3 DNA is TGTGCCAGCAGTGCCTCCCGATCCGGTACGCAGTATTTT.